Listed below are T cell receptor beta chains from one sample, sequenced in a study of T cell repertoires in cytomegalovirus infection. TCRdb recomputed calls from the reads with MiXCR, one row per CDR3 protein. The sample has some 150,000 distinct CDR3 sequences, 23% seen once. Sequencing used PBMCs. The receptors originated from a human donor in good health (CMV status not recorded). Some clones in this sample may be carry-over from other donors' samples. CDR3s include the opening cysteine and the closing phenylalanine or tryptophan. A D gene is named only where the DNA matches it firmly. Size is omitted from some rows. Given values are once, few, many or a class for expanded clones.

abundance	v_gene	d_gene	j_gene	CDR3nt	CDR3aa
-	TRBV6-6	-	TRBJ2-5	TGTGCCAGCAGTTACGGGGTGGAAGAGACCCAGTACTTC	CASSYGVEETQYF
-	TRBV2	TRBD2	TRBJ2-7	TGTGCCAGCGTACGTCCGGGGGGGAGCTCCTACGAGCAGTACTTC	CASVRPGGSSYEQYF
many	TRBV12-3/TRBV12-4	TRBD1	TRBJ1-3	TGTGCCAGCAGTGCTCAGGGGGCGCCTGGAAACACCATATATTTT	CASSAQGAPGNTIYF
many	TRBV6-2/TRBV6-3	-	TRBJ2-2	TGTGCCAGCAGCCGGGTCCCAAGGACCGGGGAGCTGTTTTTT	CASSRVPRTGELFF
many	TRBV7-2	TRBD2	TRBJ2-5	TGTGCCAGCAGCTTAGTTCGGCGGGGGGGAAAAGAGACCCAGTACTTC	CASSLVRRGGKETQYF
many	TRBV7-8	-	TRBJ2-1	TGTGCCAGCAGCTTATCTGCAGGAAGTTACAATGAGCAGTTCTTC	CASSLSAGSYNEQFF
-	TRBV18	TRBD2	TRBJ2-1	TGTGCCAGCTCACCTGCGGGGGGCCCTACCTACAATGAGCAGTTCTTC	CASSPAGGPTYNEQFF
-	TRBV4-2	-	TRBJ2-1	TGTGCCAGCAGCCAAGCCCGTAGCGGTGAGGAGCAGTTCTTC	CASSQARSGEEQFF
once	TRBV20-1	-	TRBJ2-4	TGCAGTGCTGGAGTGGGGGGGGGCGTCCCAGTTCAGTACTTC	CSAGVGGGVPVQYF
-	TRBV7-2	-	TRBJ2-2	TGTGCCAGCAGCCACCGGGGGGGGACAGGGTGGACCGGGGAGCTGTTTTTT	CASSHRGGTGWTGELFF
few	TRBV7-2	TRBD2	TRBJ2-4	TGTGCCAGCAGCTTAGCTCGGGGTAGCGGGAACATTCAGTACTTC	CASSLARGSGNIQYF
-	TRBV12-3/TRBV12-4	TRBD2	TRBJ2-3	TGTGCCAGCAGTTCCCCGGGACTAGCGGGAGCGTCAGATACGCAGTATTTT	CASSSPGLAGASDTQYF